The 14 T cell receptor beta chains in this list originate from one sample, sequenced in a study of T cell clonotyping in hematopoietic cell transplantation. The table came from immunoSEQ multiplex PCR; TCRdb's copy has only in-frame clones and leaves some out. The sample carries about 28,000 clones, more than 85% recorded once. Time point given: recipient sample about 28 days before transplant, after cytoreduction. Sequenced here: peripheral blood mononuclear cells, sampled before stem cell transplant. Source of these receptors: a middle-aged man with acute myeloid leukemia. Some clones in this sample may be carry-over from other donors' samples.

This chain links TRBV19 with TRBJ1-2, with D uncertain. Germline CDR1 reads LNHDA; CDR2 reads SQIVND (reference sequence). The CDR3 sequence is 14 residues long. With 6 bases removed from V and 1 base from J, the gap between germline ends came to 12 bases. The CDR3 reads CASSPNSDNYGYTF. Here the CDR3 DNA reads TGTGCCAGTAGCCCGAACAGTGATAACTATGGCTACACCTTC.

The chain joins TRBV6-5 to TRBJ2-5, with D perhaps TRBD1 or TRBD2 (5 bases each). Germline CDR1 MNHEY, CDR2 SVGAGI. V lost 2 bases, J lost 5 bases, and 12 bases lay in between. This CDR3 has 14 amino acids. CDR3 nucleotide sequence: TGTGCCAGCAGTTACATAGGGACGGGGGAGACCCAGTACTTC. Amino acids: CASSYIGTGETQYF.

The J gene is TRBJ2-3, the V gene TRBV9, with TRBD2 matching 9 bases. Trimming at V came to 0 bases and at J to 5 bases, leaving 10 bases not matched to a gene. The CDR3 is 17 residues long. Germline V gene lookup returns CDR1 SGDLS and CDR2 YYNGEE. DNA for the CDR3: TGTGCCAGCAGCGTAGGAGAGGGCGGGGGGGCTGGAGATACGCAGTATTTT. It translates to CASSVGEGGGAGDTQYF.

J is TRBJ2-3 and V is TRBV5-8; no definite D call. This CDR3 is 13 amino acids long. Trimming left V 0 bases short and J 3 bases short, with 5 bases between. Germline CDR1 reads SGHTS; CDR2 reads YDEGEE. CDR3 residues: CASSLGGTDTQYF. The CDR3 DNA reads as TGTGCCAGCAGCTTGGGGGGTACAGATACGCAGTATTTT.

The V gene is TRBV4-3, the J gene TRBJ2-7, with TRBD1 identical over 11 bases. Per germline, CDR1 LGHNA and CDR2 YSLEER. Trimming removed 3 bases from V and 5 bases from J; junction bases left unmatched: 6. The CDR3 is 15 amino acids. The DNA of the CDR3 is TGCGCCAGCAGCCACCTGGACAGGGGGCTTGACGAGCAGTACTTC. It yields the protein CASSHLDRGLDEQYF.

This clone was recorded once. CDR3 nucleotide sequence: TGTGCCAGCAGCTTAGGCCACCTACTGAACACCGGGGAGCTGTTTTTT. Its protein is CASSLGHLLNTGELFF. This chain connects TRBV5-5 to TRBJ2-2; D call uncertain. CDR1 and CDR2 (germline): SGHKS, YYEKEE (reference sequence). Trimming shortened V by 2 bases and J by 1 base, and 12 bases separated the two germline ends. The CDR3 is 16 residues long.

The CDR3 is CASSKSTYEQYF. In DNA form, the CDR3 reads TGTGCCAGCAGCAAGAGCACCTACGAGCAGTACTTC. This chain uses TRBV11-2 with TRBJ2-7; D is uncertain. The CDR3 runs 12 residues. Germline assignment: CDR1 SGHAT and CDR2 FQNNGV. Deletions cut 5 bases from V and 2 bases from J, with 7 bases between.

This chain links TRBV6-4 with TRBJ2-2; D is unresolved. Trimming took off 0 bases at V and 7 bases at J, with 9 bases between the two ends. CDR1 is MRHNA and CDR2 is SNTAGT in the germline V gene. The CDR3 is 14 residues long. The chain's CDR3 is CASSDSMAGGELFF. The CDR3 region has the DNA TGTGCCAGCAGTGACTCGATGGCCGGCGGGGAGCTGTTTTTT.

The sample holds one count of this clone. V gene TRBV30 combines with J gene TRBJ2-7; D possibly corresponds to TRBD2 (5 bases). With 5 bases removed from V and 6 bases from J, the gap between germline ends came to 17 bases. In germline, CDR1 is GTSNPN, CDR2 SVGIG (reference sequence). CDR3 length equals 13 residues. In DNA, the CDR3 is TGTGCCTGGGCTAAGAGGGTGAGTGGCGAGCAGTACTTC. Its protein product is CAWAKRVSGEQYF.

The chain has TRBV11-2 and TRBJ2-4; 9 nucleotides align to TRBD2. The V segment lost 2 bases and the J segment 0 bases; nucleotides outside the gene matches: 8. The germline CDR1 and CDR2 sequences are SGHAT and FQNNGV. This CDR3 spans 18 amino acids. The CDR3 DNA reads TGTGCCAGCAGCTTAAGTCCTAGCGGGACCCTAGCCAAAAACATTCAGTACTTC. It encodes CASSLSPSGTLAKNIQYF.

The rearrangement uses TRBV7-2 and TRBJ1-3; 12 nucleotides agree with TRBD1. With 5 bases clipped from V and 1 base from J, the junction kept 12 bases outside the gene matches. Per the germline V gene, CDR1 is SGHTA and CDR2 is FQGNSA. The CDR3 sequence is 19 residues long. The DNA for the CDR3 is TGTGCCAGCAGCACCTCCGGGACAGGGGGCACGTATTCTGGAAACACCATATATTTT. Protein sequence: CASSTSGTGGTYSGNTIYF.

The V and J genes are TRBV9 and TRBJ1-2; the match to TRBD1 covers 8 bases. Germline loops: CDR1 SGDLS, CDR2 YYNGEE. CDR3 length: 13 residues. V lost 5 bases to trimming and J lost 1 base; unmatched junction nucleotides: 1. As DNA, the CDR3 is TGTGCCAGCAGGGGGACAGGTAACTATGGCTACACCTTC. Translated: CASRGTGNYGYTF.

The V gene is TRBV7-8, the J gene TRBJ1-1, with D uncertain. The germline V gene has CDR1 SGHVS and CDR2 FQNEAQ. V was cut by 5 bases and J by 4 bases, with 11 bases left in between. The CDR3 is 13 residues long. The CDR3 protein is CASSLGGGTEAFF. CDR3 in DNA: TGTGCCAGCAGCCTGGGTGGTGGCACTGAAGCTTTCTTT.

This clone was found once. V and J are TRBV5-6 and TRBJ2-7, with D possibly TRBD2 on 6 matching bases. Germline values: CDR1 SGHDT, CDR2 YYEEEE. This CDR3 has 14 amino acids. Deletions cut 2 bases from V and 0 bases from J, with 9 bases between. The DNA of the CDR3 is TGTGCCAGCAGCTTTTTCGGGAGCTCCTACGAGCAGTACTTC. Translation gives CASSFFGSSYEQYF.